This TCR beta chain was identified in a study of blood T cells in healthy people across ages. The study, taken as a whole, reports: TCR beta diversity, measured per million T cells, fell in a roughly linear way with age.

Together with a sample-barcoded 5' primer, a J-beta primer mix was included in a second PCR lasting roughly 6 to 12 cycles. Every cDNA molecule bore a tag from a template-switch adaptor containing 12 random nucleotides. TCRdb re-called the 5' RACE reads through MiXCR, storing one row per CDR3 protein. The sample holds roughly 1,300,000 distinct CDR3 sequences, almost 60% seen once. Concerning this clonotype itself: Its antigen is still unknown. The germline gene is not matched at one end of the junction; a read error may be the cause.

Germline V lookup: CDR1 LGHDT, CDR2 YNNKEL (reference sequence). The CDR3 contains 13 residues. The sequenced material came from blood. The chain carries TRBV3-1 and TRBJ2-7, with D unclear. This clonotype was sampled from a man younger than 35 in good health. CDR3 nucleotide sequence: TGCGCCAGCAGCCAAGACGTGTCCTACGAGCAGTACTTC. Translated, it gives CASSQDVSYEQYF.